A single sample gave rise to the 26 T cell receptor beta chains below, sequenced in a study of long-term antiretroviral therapy in people with HIV. This was the immunoSEQ v3.0 assay at survey level. Generated by immunoSEQ multiplex PCR, the TCRdb table keeps only in-frame clones and is missing some. The repertoire holds tens of thousands of clones, 83% seen once, with roughly a quarter in the top ten. Sequenced material: unsorted PBMCs, taken 0.4 years after starting antiretroviral therapy. The receptors were sampled from a middle-aged man with HIV.

The J gene is TRBJ1-2, the V gene TRBV9, with D unresolved. Germline CDR1 and CDR2: SGDLS and YYNGEE. Between the trimmed V and J ends, which lost 3 bases and 5 bases, there was a span of 5 bases. The CDR3 contains 11 residues. CDR3 amino acids: CASSAGYGYTF. The CDR3 nucleotides are TGTGCCAGCAGCGCTGGGTATGGCTACACCTTC.

The chain recombines TRBV11-2 with TRBJ1-1, with TRBD1 matching over 8 bases. J was trimmed by 12 bases and V by 5 bases; bases with no gene match: 11. The CDR3 is 13 amino acids. CDR1 is SGHAT, CDR2 FQNNGV, per germline. The CDR3 DNA sequence: TGTGCCAGCAGCCTACTCCCCCAGGGGGCGACTTTCTTT. Translated: CASSLLPQGATFF.

V usage is TRBV6-5 and J usage is TRBJ1-2, with a weak D call TRBD1 (6 bases). From germline, CDR1 is MNHEY and CDR2 SVGAGI. V lost 0 bases and J 6 bases, leaving 14 bases between the germline ends. The CDR3 consists of 15 residues. The CDR3 sequence is CASSYSGGGINGYTF. The CDR3, as DNA: TGTGCCAGCAGTTACTCAGGCGGGGGCATCAATGGCTACACCTTC.

The table lists this clone with a few counts. The V gene is TRBV5-1, the J gene TRBJ2-2, with 9 bases identical to TRBD2. CDR1 and CDR2 (germline): SGHRS, YFSETQ. This CDR3 contains 14 residues. V gave up 7 bases and J gave up 4 bases; unmatched junction bases: 5. Here the CDR3 DNA reads TGCGCCAGCCGGCGGGGGGGAGGCACCGGGGAGCTGTTTTTT. This encodes CASRRGGGTGELFF.

The chain has TRBV5-1 and TRBJ2-7; 7 nucleotides line up with TRBD2. The CDR3 is made up of 14 amino acids. The V segment lost 0 bases and the J segment 0 bases; nucleotides outside the gene matches: 0. Germline V CDR1 and CDR2: SGHRS, YFSETQ. CDR3 region: CASSLGGGSYEQYF. CDR3 DNA: TGCGCCAGCAGCTTGGGGGGGGGCTCCTACGAGCAGTACTTC. The entire variable domain, with the rest obtained from reference TRBV5-1 and TRBJ2-7, is as follows: KAGVTQTPRYLIKTRGQQVTLSCSPISGHRSVSWYQQTPGQGLQFLFEYFSETQRNKGNFPGRFSGRQFSNSRSEMNVSTLELGDSALYLCASSLGGGSYEQYFGPGTRLTVT.

J is TRBJ2-7 and V is TRBV2, with 7 bases aligning to TRBD1. V gave up 0 bases and J gave up 0 bases; unmatched junction bases: 5. CDR1 is SNHLY and CDR2 is FYNNEI in the germline V gene. This CDR3 is built from 16 residues. DNA for the CDR3: TGTGCCAGCAGTGAAGCAGGGACAGCCTCCTCCTACGAGCAGTACTTC. Translating it yields CASSEAGTASSYEQYF. Full variable domain (outside the CDR3, taken from reference TRBV2 and TRBJ2-7): EPEVTQTPSHQVTQMGQEVILRCVPISNHLYFYWYRQILGQKVEFLVSFYNNEISEKSEIFDDQFSVERPDGSNFTLKIRSTKLEDSAMYFCASSEAGTASSYEQYFGPGTRLTVT.

J is TRBJ1-1 and V is TRBV5-4; the match to TRBD1 covers 8 bases. There are 14 residues in the CDR3. Per the germline V gene, CDR1 is SGHNT and CDR2 is YYREEE (reference sequence). V trimming: 2 bases; J trimming: 4 bases; junction bases outside the gene matches: 4. The CDR3 nucleotides are TGTGCCAGCAGCTTACTGACAGGGGCCACTGAAGCTTTCTTT. This codes for CASSLLTGATEAFF. The full variable domain, in which reference TRBV5-4 and TRBJ1-1 provide the parts outside the CDR3, is ETGVTQSPTHLIKTRGQQVTLRCSSQSGHNTVSWYQQALGQGPQFIFQYYREEENGRGNFPPRFSGLQFPNYSSELNVNALELDDSALYLCASSLLTGATEAFFGQGTRLTVV.

The chain links TRBV27 to TRBJ1-3; no firm D call. This CDR3 spans 13 amino acids. V dropped 3 bases and J dropped 3 bases, with 6 bases sitting between them. Germline CDR1 reads MNHEY; CDR2 reads SMNVEV (reference sequence). Written as DNA, the CDR3 is TGTGCCAGCAGTTTGGGATTTGGAAACACCATATATTTT. Translation gives CASSLGFGNTIYF.

V usage is TRBV6-1 and J usage is TRBJ2-7; D perhaps matches TRBD1 (6 bases). Germline V gene sequence: CDR1 MNHNS, CDR2 SASEGT. V was shortened by 2 bases and J by 1 base, with 12 bases between the two germline ends. CDR3 length: 15 amino acids. CDR3 protein: CASSESWGLSYEQYF. Written as DNA, the CDR3 is TGTGCCAGCAGTGAATCCTGGGGGCTATCCTACGAGCAGTACTTC.

This rearrangement joins TRBV5-3 to TRBJ2-7; D is possibly TRBD2 (5 bases). TRBV5-3 is an ORF, and what it does is uncertain. V was pared by 2 bases and J by 5 bases, with 17 bases between. This CDR3 contains 15 residues. The CDR3 reads CARSLCGPEPNEQYF. The DNA for the CDR3 is TGTGCCAGAAGCTTATGCGGGCCAGAACCGAACGAGCAGTACTTC.

CDR3: CASSDLPGQGLQETQYF. In DNA, the CDR3 is TGTGCCAGCTCCGATCTCCCGGGACAGGGTCTCCAAGAGACCCAGTACTTC. This chain joins TRBV28 and TRBJ2-5; the match to TRBD1 covers 9 bases. V shed 8 bases and J 1 base; nucleotides not matched to a gene: 14. The germline gives CDR1 MDHEN, CDR2 SYDVKM. This CDR3 has 17 residues.

The DNA for the CDR3 is TGTGCCAGCAGAGATACCCCTCCTAACTATGGCTACACCTTC. It is translated as CASRDTPPNYGYTF. The chain uses TRBV5-6 and TRBJ1-2; no firm D call. The CDR3 consists of 14 residues. Trimming stripped 5 bases from V and 0 bases from J, with 11 bases between. The germline CDR1 and CDR2 sequences are SGHDT and YYEEEE.

V is TRBV11-3 and J is TRBJ1-1, with a possible D match to TRBD1 (6 bases). The germline V and J ends were trimmed by 2 bases and 6 bases, with 22 bases remaining between them. Germline lookup yields CDR1 SGHNT and CDR2 YENEEA. The CDR3 covers 17 residues. CDR3 bases: TGTGCCAGCAGCTTAAACCCACCTCGGGGGCGCGTAGCTGAAGCTTTCTTT. Its translation is CASSLNPPRGRVAEAFF.

This chain links TRBV2 with TRBJ1-5; 8 nucleotides agree with TRBD1. V shed 7 bases and J 6 bases; nucleotides not matched to a gene: 8. This CDR3 has 14 amino acids. The germline CDR1 and CDR2 sequences are SNHLY and FYNNEI. The CDR3 bases are TGTGCCAGCAACCTAGGACAGGGTAGTCAGCCCCAGCATTTT. Residues: CASNLGQGSQPQHF. Variable domain in full (rest from reference TRBV2 and TRBJ1-5): EPEVTQTPSHQVTQMGQEVILRCVPISNHLYFYWYRQILGQKVEFLVSFYNNEISEKSEIFDDQFSVERPDGSNFTLKIRSTKLEDSAMYFCASNLGQGSQPQHFGDGTRLSIL.

The J gene is TRBJ1-1, the V gene TRBV30; TRBD1 matches 8 bases. Germline loops: CDR1 GTSNPN, CDR2 SVGIG (reference sequence). The CDR3 has 18 amino acids. Unmatched junction bases numbered 17, after V lost 2 bases and J lost 3 bases. The CDR3 here is CAWSSQGVWGVKDTEAFF. Here the CDR3 DNA reads TGTGCCTGGAGTTCACAGGGGGTGTGGGGGGTGAAGGACACTGAAGCTTTCTTT.

The chain has TRBV7-9 and TRBJ2-2; a weak D match, TRBD1 (7 bases). The CDR3 contains 12 residues. Germline V gene sequence: CDR1 SEHNR, CDR2 FQNEAQ (reference sequence). V gave up 3 bases and J gave up 15 bases, with 14 bases separating them. The CDR3 sequence is CASSFLTGRMFF. In DNA, the CDR3 is TGTGCCAGCAGCTTCTTGACAGGGAGGATGTTTTTT.

J is TRBJ2-3 and V is TRBV15, with TRBD2 matching 8 bases. The CDR3 covers 16 residues. The germline V gene has CDR1 LNHNV and CDR2 YYDKDF (reference sequence). After removal of 0 bases from V and 3 bases from J, the junction contained 5 bases not matched to a gene. The CDR3 bases are TGTGCCACCAGCAGAGATCGGGAGGGGGGGACAGATACGCAGTATTTT. It is translated as CATSRDREGGTDTQYF. Full variable domain (missing parts from reference TRBV15 and TRBJ2-3): DAMVIQNPRYQVTQFGKPVTLSCSQTLNHNVMYWYQQKSSQAPKLLFHYYDKDFNNEADTPDNFQSRRPNTSFCFLDIRSPGLGDTAMYLCATSRDREGGTDTQYFGPGTRLTVL.

The chain combines TRBV5-6 with TRBJ1-1; a weak D match, TRBD1 (6 bases). The germline V gene encodes CDR1 SGHDT and CDR2 YYEEEE. Trimming took 2 bases from V and 1 from J, leaving 12 bases between them. The CDR3 runs 15 residues. The DNA of the CDR3 is TGTGCCAGCAGCTTCCGGGGAGGGGGGAACACTGAAGCTTTCTTT. Amino acid sequence: CASSFRGGGNTEAFF.

V is TRBV12-2 and J is TRBJ2-5. TRBV12-2 constitutes a pseudogene. The CDR3 extends over 16 amino acids. In DNA, the CDR3 is TGTGCAAGTCGCTCCTGGACCCCTCTCCATGAAGAGACCCAGTACTTC. Amino acid sequence: CASRSWTPLHEETQYF.

The chain combines TRBV7-9 with TRBJ1-3, with 8 bases aligning to TRBD1. Germline assignment: CDR1 SEHNR and CDR2 FQNEAQ (reference sequence). The CDR3 runs to 17 residues. The V segment lost 2 bases and the J segment 0 bases; nucleotides outside the gene matches: 6. CDR3 DNA: TGTGCCAGCAGCTTAAACAGGGACAGGTTCTCTGGAAACACCATATATTTT. Translating gives CASSLNRDRFSGNTIYF.

The V and J genes are TRBV11-1 and TRBJ1-2; no clear D gene. CDR3 size: 16 residues. Germline V gene sequence: CDR1 SGHAT, CDR2 FQDESV (reference sequence). V gave up 5 bases and J gave up 5 bases, with 21 bases separating them. In DNA, the CDR3 is TGTGCCAGCAGCCTCGTTCACGCTGAAGGAGAGTATGGCTACACCTTC. This codes for CASSLVHAEGEYGYTF.

This clone was seen more than once but under ten times. The CDR3 coding sequence is TGTGCCAGCAGCTTAGGCCACAATGAGCAGTTCTTC. Translated: CASSLGHNEQFF. The V call is TRBV7-6, the J call TRBJ2-1, with no clear D. Germline V gene sequence: CDR1 SGHVS, CDR2 FNYEAQ. The germline V and J ends were trimmed by 1 base and 5 bases, with 3 bases remaining between them. The CDR3 extends over 12 amino acids.

The V call is TRBV7-9, the J call TRBJ2-1; no reliable D call. V lost 6 bases to trimming and J lost 12 bases, with 18 bases between them. CDR3 length: 13 amino acids. Germline V CDR1 and CDR2: SEHNR, FQNEAQ (reference sequence). CDR3 sequence (DNA): TGTGCCAGCAGTACTCTGGACCGCAAGGGGCAGTTCTTC. Protein: CASSTLDRKGQFF.

This chain links TRBV6-6 with TRBJ2-5, with D perhaps matching TRBD1 (5 bases). Germline values: CDR1 MNHNY, CDR2 SVGAGI (reference sequence). There are 14 residues in the CDR3. Trimming removed 2 bases at V and 5 bases at J, with 12 bases between. Written as DNA, the CDR3 is TGTGCCAGCAGTTACCCACGGGCAGGGGAGACCCAGTACTTC. Translation gives CASSYPRAGETQYF.

J is TRBJ1-6 and V is TRBV10-1; no firm D call. From germline, CDR1 is WNHNN and CDR2 SYGVQD (reference sequence). The ends were cut back, 5 bases at V and 17 bases at J, with 4 bases in the middle. This CDR3 spans 8 amino acids. Written as DNA, the CDR3 is TGCGCCAGCAGTCGGGTCCACTTT. Translating gives CASSRVHF.

The chain employs TRBV7-9 and TRBJ1-1; D remains ambiguous. The CDR3 length is 12 residues. Germline CDR1 SEHNR, CDR2 FQNEAQ (reference sequence). Trimming removed 6 bases at V and 1 base at J, with 6 bases between. The CDR3 loop reads CASRSGNTEAFF. As DNA, the CDR3 is TGTGCCAGCAGGTCCGGGAACACTGAAGCTTTCTTT.